This TCR beta chain appears in the sequencing data of a study of cytotoxic CD8 clonotypes in ibrutinib-treated CLL. CDR1 SNHLY and CDR2 FYNNEI come from the germline V gene. Germline trimming cut 6 bases from V and 2 bases from J; bases unmatched to any gene: 8. The CDR3 loop spans 16 amino acids. Using immunoSEQ multiplex PCR, the repertoire was profiled, and TCRdb retains in-frame clones only, with some absent. Of approximately 70,000 clones in the sample, 80% are singletons; the top ten hold roughly 7.5%. The material sequenced was PBMCs, taken at disease progression, from a patient treated with ibrutinib. V and J are TRBV2 and TRBJ1-3, with 9 bases identical to TRBD1. The sequence derives from a human donor with chronic lymphocytic leukemia. The CDR3 region has the DNA TGTGCCAGCAGGGGGGACAGGGCCAAGCCTGGAAACACCATATATTTT. The encoded protein is CASRGDRAKPGNTIYF.